This record concerns one T cell receptor beta chain sequence. Its antigen remains unidentified. No base quality information exists; no much larger clone differs at one position. This sample was included in a study of blood T cells in healthy people across ages (dated by TCRdb to about 2015). About the study as a whole: In model experiments, roughly one uniquely barcoded TCR beta cDNA molecule per two T cells was captured by template switching. The study analyzed two additional independent replicas of 1 million unique cDNA reads from the same blood draw for two donors, one aged 18 to 29 and one aged 80 or older. The donors were split into four age groups: young (average around 16 years), middle-aged (around 37), aged (more than 55) and long-lived (more than 80). To track age-related changes in TCR beta repertoire diversity, the study relied on deep sequencing normalized with unique cDNA molecular identifiers.

Study-wide findings and limitations: Because donor CMV infection status was unknown, age-related changes in expanded clonotypes were potentially confounded. The percentage of naive T cells measured by flow cytometry correlated strongly with observed TCR beta diversity. Since profiling was done on bulk unsorted PBMCs, naive and antigen-experienced compartments could not be conclusively compared. Estimates of total diversity based on one million sequenced T cells were considered lower bounds and underestimates. Observed TCR beta diversity per million T cells fell roughly linearly with age, and a significant reduction was already apparent by age roughly 40. Compared with the aged group, more naive CD4+ T cells, fewer expanded clones and increased TCR diversity were shown by the long-lived group, suggesting age selection.

Systemically healthy Caucasian individuals from Russia, some 38 in total and aged about 6 to 95 years, were included as donors. Roughly 11 milliliters of peripheral blood were drawn from each donor into EDTA-treated Vacutainer tubes. Ficoll-Paque density-gradient centrifugation was used to isolate PBMCs, with at least 6.5 million per sample. Trizol reagent was used to extract total RNA from PBMCs, with at least 5.5 micrograms per sample. The percentages of naive CD45RAhigh/CD27high T cells were determined by flow cytometry on a PBMC aliquot from every donor. The method behind the library was 5' RACE. These reads were obtained on an Illumina HiSeq 2500. A second PCR of roughly 7 to 11 cycles was performed with a sample-barcoded 5' primer and a J-beta primer mix. A template-switch 5' adaptor carrying 12 random nucleotides introduced a unique molecular identifier onto each TCR beta cDNA molecule. Each sample yielded at least 2.5 million CDR3-containing paired-end reads. First-strand cDNA was synthesized from all RNA with the Mint cDNA synthesis kit, primed by a TRBC-specific oligonucleotide. All cDNA was treated with uracil-DNA glycosylase and then went through a first 18-cycle PCR with the universal primers M1SS and BC2_uni_R. Per the authors' processing: Each sample was normalized by randomly selecting 1 million high-quality reads, each carrying a distinct molecular identifier. Instead of being binned into consensus sequences, reads that shared molecular identifiers were thrown out. MiTCR, with a Q25 quality threshold and the strictest error-elimination algorithm, was used for CDR3 identification, clonotype clustering and error correction. A nonparametric unseen species model using Euler transformation provided a lower-bound estimate of total TCR beta diversity. TCRdb reprocessing: public reads trimmed at Q25 with fastp, clones called with MiXCR, in-frame beta chains kept. Every CDR3 protein is listed once, alongside the most common genes and DNA of its rows. TCRdb's processing, not the study's, gives the V and J calls here. The sample includes about 800,000 distinct CDR3 sequences, with 25% observed a single time. Jointly, the top ten make up roughly 3.8% of the sample.

These data also featured in a second study, about T cells of mothers and their children. The second paper states: Nine systemically healthy Caucasian individuals, comprising three mothers and their six children, were included as donors. cDNA synthesis used all of the extracted RNA, with approximately 1.4 ug of RNA in each 15 ul reaction. In the second PCR, the M1S primer introduced both the sample barcodes and 2-4 random nucleotides. Over 8 million TCR beta CDR3 reads were obtained for each mother, and approximately 3 million reads were obtained for each child. TCR recombination output is similarly shaped by thymic selection in related and unrelated pairs, with a minor effect exerted by inherited differences. Normalized repertoire overlap in related mother-child pairs was always slightly higher than in unrelated mother-child pairs, but the difference was never significant. No persistent microchimeric T cell clones were detected, at a sensitivity of roughly 100 clones per million clonotypes. Deep NGS was used in the study to compare the TCR beta repertoires of mothers and children and to look for features that separate related mother-child pairs from unrelated individuals. The mean age was 40 +/- 4 years for the mothers and approximately 11 +/- 4 years for the children. Libraries were sequenced on Illumina HiSeq 2000 with 100+100 nt paired-end reads after adapter ligation with NEBNext reagents. To prevent cross-contamination, the mother and child libraries were prepared a month apart and were sequenced in separate runs. For each donor, between roughly 500,000 and 2,300,000 distinct TCR beta clonotypes were identified. Naive TCR beta clonotypes were estimated from low-frequency clonotypes matched to each donor's FACS-determined naive share, without sorting.

The clonotype comes from a boy under 18 in good health. Sequenced: blood.

The CDR3 corresponds to CASSEVRQGTGNTIYF. The DNA is as follows: TGTGCCAGCTCTGAGGTCAGACAGGGGACTGGAAACACCATATATTTT. The chain couples TRBV27 to TRBJ1-3, with 8 central nucleotides matching TRBD1. As encoded in the germline V gene (reference sequence), CDR1 is MNHEY while CDR2 is SMNVEV. V loses 8 bases at its end and J loses 2 bases; junction bases beyond the gene matches: 11. The CDR3 contains 16 residues, cysteine and phenylalanine counted. The kept DNA is CDR3 alone, 48 bases in frame from the first base.